This TCR beta chain was recorded in a study of T cell changes during pregnancy in multiple sclerosis (dated by TCRdb to about 2019). Background on the whole study: Changes in the T cell repertoire over the course of pregnancy were examined in this study in women with multiple sclerosis.

This clone has just one count. Its antigen is currently not known. No much larger clonotype is one base removed from it; base qualities were not supplied. Reading from cysteine to phenylalanine, the CDR3 counts 12 amino acids. Here the CDR3 DNA is all that survives: 36 bases in frame from base 1. The CDR1 and CDR2 encoded by the germline V gene are SNHLY and FYNNEI. V drops 1 base and J drops 8 bases, leaving 7 bases in between. Library preparation was by the immunoSEQ multiplex PCR assay. TCRdb holds this immuneACCESS table with in-frame rearrangements only. Some clones are missing; in checked studies, unresolved V genes explain under half, and the rest has no known cause. Here the sample has tens of thousands of clones; about 90% occur a single time. Together, the top ten hold roughly 1.5% of the sample.

The source of this sequence is a female donor with multiple sclerosis, enrolled in a pregnancy study. The sequence is built from TRBV2 and TRBJ2-3, with no D gene named confidently. The input for sequencing was peripheral blood, taken after pregnancy. This receptor has the CDR3 CASSEGPATQYF. In nucleotide form, the sequence is TGTGCCAGCAGTGAAGGGCCTGCTACGCAGTATTTT.